A single sample is the source of the 25 T cell receptor beta chains below, sequenced in a study of blood T cell repertoires in COVID-19. Using immunoSEQ multiplex PCR, the repertoire was profiled, and TCRdb retains in-frame clones only, with some absent. The sample holds over 300,000 clones, 90% seen once. The sample comprised peripheral blood. The receptor set was obtained from a man aged 18 to 30 with active or convalescent COVID-19.

CDR3 nucleotides: TGTGCCAGCAGTTTAAGCACAGGGCCGTCCTACGAGCAGTACTTC. Its protein is CASSLSTGPSYEQYF. J is TRBJ2-7 and V is TRBV28; tentatively, D is TRBD1 (6 bases). This CDR3 spans 15 amino acids. Germline CDR1 is MDHEN and CDR2 is SYDVKM. The V end lost 2 bases, the J end lost 1 base, and 12 bases lay between the germline ends.

V and J are TRBV7-9 and TRBJ1-1, with D unresolved. Trimming took 2 bases from V and 1 from J, leaving 11 bases between them. The length of the CDR3 is 15 residues. Germline V gives CDR1 SEHNR, CDR2 FQNEAQ (reference sequence). The CDR3 here is CASSLSDGGNTEAFF. CDR3 nucleotides: TGTGCCAGCAGCTTATCGGACGGAGGGAACACTGAAGCTTTCTTT. The whole variable domain, remainder taken from reference TRBV7-9 and TRBJ1-1, is DTGVSQNPRHKITKRGQNVTFRCDPISEHNRLYWYRQTLGQGPEFLTYFQNEAQLEKSRLLSDRFSAERPKGSFSTLEIQRTEQGDSAMYLCASSLSDGGNTEAFFGQGTRLTVV.

The V and J genes are TRBV6-4 and TRBJ2-5; unclear D gene. V lost 0 bases to trimming and J lost 7 bases, with 15 bases between them. The CDR3 is 15 amino acids. Per germline, CDR1 MRHNA and CDR2 SNTAGT. The CDR3 protein is CASSDSELSARTQYF. The CDR3 DNA reads as TGTGCCAGCAGTGACTCTGAACTATCCGCCCGGACCCAGTACTTC.

The V gene is TRBV13, the J gene TRBJ2-7, with D possibly matching TRBD1 (6 bases). Per the germline V gene, CDR1 is PRHDT and CDR2 is FYEKMQ (reference sequence). Trimming removed 5 bases from V and 2 bases from J, with 16 bases in between. CDR3 length: 15 amino acids. CDR3 in amino acids: CASSRTGFSPYEQYF. Written as DNA, the CDR3 is TGTGCCAGCAGCAGAACAGGGTTTTCTCCCTACGAGCAGTACTTC.

The chain couples TRBV24-1 to TRBJ2-3; D is uncertain. There are 11 residues in the CDR3. V was shortened by 9 bases and J by 6 bases, with 9 bases between the two germline ends. The germline V gene encodes CDR1 KGHDR and CDR2 SFDVKD. CDR3 in amino acids: CATRGGDTQYF. The CDR3 nucleotides read TGTGCCACCCGAGGTGGGGATACGCAGTATTTT.

The chain couples TRBV28 to TRBJ2-2, with D tentatively TRBD1 (5 bases). Germline CDR1 reads MDHEN; CDR2 reads SYDVKM. V was cut by 1 base and J by 0 bases, with 6 bases left in between. The CDR3 length is 15 residues. CDR3 sequence reads: CASSLSGTNTGELFF. The CDR3 nucleotides are TGTGCCAGCAGTTTATCAGGGACGAACACCGGGGAGCTGTTTTTT.

The V call is TRBV28, the J call TRBJ1-2; unclear D gene. Germline CDR1 is MDHEN and CDR2 is SYDVKM. Trimming removed 5 bases at V and 6 bases at J, with 10 bases between. This CDR3 is 12 amino acids long. The CDR3 region has the DNA TGTGCCAGCAGTCCCCATCCGGATGGCTACACCTTC. This sequence encodes CASSPHPDGYTF.

V usage is TRBV25-1 and J usage is TRBJ2-7; weak D call: TRBD2 (5 bases). Per germline, CDR1 MGHDK and CDR2 SYGVNS. V was shortened by 3 bases and J by 6 bases, with 18 bases between the two germline ends. This CDR3 spans 15 amino acids. The CDR3 is CASSEAGSLEVEQYF. The CDR3 DNA reads TGTGCCAGCAGTGAGGCTGGGAGCCTGGAAGTCGAGCAGTACTTC.

The chain employs TRBV4-1 and TRBJ1-5; the D gene is possibly TRBD1 (5 bases). Trimming stripped 6 bases from V and 4 bases from J, with 10 bases between. CDR1 is MGHRA and CDR2 is YSYEKL in the germline V gene. CDR3 size: 13 residues. The CDR3 is CASSLQGNQPQHF. DNA for the CDR3: TGCGCCAGCAGTCTGCAGGGAAATCAGCCCCAGCATTTT.

CDR3 in DNA: TGTGCCAGCAGTTTGAGCCCCGCCCCCGGTGGAAGCCGGGAGAACCCCACAGATACGCAGTATTTT. As protein: CASSLSPAPGGSRENPTDTQYF. This sequence joins TRBV27 and TRBJ2-3, with D possibly matching TRBD2 (6 bases). V was clipped by 3 bases and J by 2 bases, with 33 bases between them. Germline CDR1 reads MNHEY; CDR2 reads SMNVEV (reference sequence). The CDR3 is 22 amino acids.

Concerning this clone: At one end the junction does not follow the germline gene, possibly because of a read error. The gene calls are TRBV5-6 and TRBJ1-2, with D perhaps TRBD1 (5 bases). CDR3 length: 13 amino acids. From germline, CDR1 is SGHDT and CDR2 YYEEEE. The CDR3 DNA reads TGTGCCAGCAGTTTCATACCGACAGCGCAAGTGGCCTTC. Residues: CASSFIPTAQVAF. The full variable domain, with the rest looked up from reference TRBV5-6 and TRBJ1-2, is DAGVTQSPTHLIKTRGQQVTLRCSPKSGHDTVSWYQQALGQGPQFIFQYYEEEERQRGNFPDRFSGHQFPNYSSELNVNALLLGDSALYLCASSFIPTAQVAFGSGTRLTVV.

The CDR3 bases are TGTGCCACCAGGCGGACAGGGTCGAACACCGGGGAGCTGTTTTTT. This encodes CATRRTGSNTGELFF. The rearrangement joins TRBV24-1 to TRBJ2-2; 8 positions agree with TRBD1. Germline V CDR1 and CDR2: KGHDR, SFDVKD. Losses at the gene ends were 7 bases for V and 0 bases for J; bases not matched to a gene: 3. This CDR3 has 15 residues.

The rearrangement uses TRBV6-4 and TRBJ1-5; 7 bases are shared with TRBD1. After removal of 1 base from V and 7 bases from J, the junction contained 10 bases not matched to a gene. This CDR3 comprises 16 residues. CDR1 is MRHNA, CDR2 SNTAGT, per germline. The CDR3 DNA reads TGTGCCAGCAGTGACTGGCCCCACAGGGGAAGGCAGCCCCAGCATTTT. Encoded protein: CASSDWPHRGRQPQHF.

The genes are TRBV7-3 and TRBJ2-1; D perhaps matches TRBD2 (5 bases). CDR1 is SGHTA and CDR2 is FQGTGA in the germline V gene. V lost 3 bases and J lost 7, with 10 bases in between. The CDR3 covers 13 residues. The CDR3 spells CASSFGIGNEQFF. In nucleotides, the CDR3 is TGTGCCAGCAGCTTCGGGATTGGAAATGAGCAGTTCTTC.

The V and J genes are TRBV18 and TRBJ1-2; 10 bases match TRBD1. Germline V gives CDR1 KGHSH, CDR2 LQKENI. V lost 4 bases and J lost 4; bases outside the gene matches: 6. There are 15 residues in the CDR3. CDR3 nucleotide sequence: TGTGCCAGCTCACACGGACAGGGGGAGAGCTATGGCTACACCTTC. Its protein is CASSHGQGESYGYTF.

The V and J genes are TRBV7-9 and TRBJ1-2; 8 bases are a match to TRBD1. Germline CDR1 is SEHNR and CDR2 is FQNEAQ (reference sequence). Germline trimming cut 1 base from V and 3 bases from J; bases unmatched to any gene: 4. The CDR3 runs 15 residues. The CDR3 region is CASSLVGQGHYGYTF. For the CDR3, the DNA is TGTGCCAGCAGCTTAGTTGGACAGGGCCACTATGGCTACACCTTC.

This clone was detected once. A read error is possible here, since a much larger clone lies one base away. The chain couples TRBV7-6 to TRBJ1-1, with D maybe TRBD1 (6 bases). Trimming removed 5 bases at V and 1 base at J, with 8 bases between. CDR1 and CDR2 from the germline V gene are SGHVS and FNYEAQ. This CDR3 spans 13 amino acids. The CDR3 spells CASSRQENTEAFF. CDR3 DNA sequence: TGTGCCAGCAGCCGACAGGAGAACACTGAAGCTTTCTTT.

CDR3 DNA: TGTGCCAGTAGTCTCCAGTTAAACTATGGCTACACCTTC. The encoded protein is CASSLQLNYGYTF. The chain has TRBV19 and TRBJ1-2, with unresolved D. Germline V CDR1 and CDR2: LNHDA, SQIVND (reference sequence). Trimming shortened V by 5 bases and J by 2 bases, and 9 bases separated the two germline ends. The CDR3 contains 13 residues.

Written as DNA, the CDR3 is TGTGCCAGCAGCCCAGGACAGGGGGCCTTCTATGGCTACACCTTC. Residues: CASSPGQGAFYGYTF. The chain combines TRBV7-2 with TRBJ1-2; 11 nucleotides agree with TRBD1. Losses at the gene ends were 5 bases for V and 4 bases for J; bases not matched to a gene: 6. The CDR3 consists of 15 residues. Germline V CDR1 and CDR2: SGHTA, FQGNSA.

Here the CDR3 DNA reads TGTGCCAGCACCGGGAGACAGGGGGGCACAGATACGCAGTATTTT. It encodes CASTGRQGGTDTQYF. V and J are TRBV6-5 and TRBJ2-3; 9 nucleotides agree with TRBD1. In germline, CDR1 is MNHEY, CDR2 SVGAGI. Trimming at V came to 7 bases and at J to 1 base, leaving 6 bases not matched to a gene. The CDR3 consists of 15 residues.

The chain couples TRBV12-3 or TRBV12-4 to TRBJ1-2; D is uncertain. This CDR3 comprises 12 residues. Deletions cut 3 bases from V and 7 bases from J, with 9 bases between. This CDR3 is CASSFRGFGYTF. In DNA form, the CDR3 reads TGTGCCAGCAGTTTTCGGGGTTTTGGCTACACCTTC.

The rearrangement uses TRBV4-1 and TRBJ1-5; D perhaps matches TRBD1 (5 bases). With 4 bases removed from V and 2 bases from J, the gap between germline ends came to 12 bases. The CDR3 spans 15 residues. Germline CDR1 and CDR2: MGHRA and YSYEKL. The CDR3 protein is CASSLGAGGNQPQHF. The CDR3 coding sequence is TGCGCCAGCAGCCTAGGGGCAGGTGGCAATCAGCCCCAGCATTTT.

The rearrangement links TRBV27 to TRBJ1-5; D perhaps matches TRBD1 (5 bases). Trimming removed 0 bases from V and 9 bases from J, with 9 bases in between. The CDR3 runs 13 residues. Per germline, CDR1 MNHEY and CDR2 SMNVEV (reference sequence). CDR3 sequence (DNA): TGTGCCAGCAGTTTATCGGGCGGGGGGCCCCAGCATTTT. This encodes CASSLSGGGPQHF.

The chain links TRBV6-1 to TRBJ2-2; TRBD2 might be the D (6 bases). The V end was cut by 3 bases, the J end by 6 bases, with 14 bases between. The CDR3 extends over 15 amino acids. The germline V gene has CDR1 MNHNS and CDR2 SASEGT. The CDR3 loop reads CASSDFTGLAGELFF. The CDR3 nucleotides are TGTGCCAGCAGTGATTTTACGGGACTTGCCGGGGAGCTGTTTTTT.

The gene calls are TRBV5-1 and TRBJ2-3; 7 bases are shared with TRBD2. The CDR3 consists of 14 residues. Germline V gene sequence: CDR1 SGHRS, CDR2 YFSETQ. Unmatched junction bases numbered 4, after V lost 1 base and J lost 5 bases. CDR3 in DNA: TGCGCCAGCAGCTTGTCGGGAGGTCAAGATACGCAGTATTTT. As protein: CASSLSGGQDTQYF.